A single sample gave rise to the 5 T cell receptor beta chains below, sequenced in a study of T cells in localized non-small cell lung cancer. Profiling relied on immunoSEQ multiplex PCR, and the TCRdb table lists in-frame clones only, not all of them. This sample carries about 82,000 clones, less than 85% of them seen once, and the ten largest clones take 15% to 20%. Source: PBMCs, taken before any cancer treatment. The receptors were gathered from a man aged 40-75 years with stage II squamous cell lung carcinoma.

This rearrangement joins TRBV10-3 to TRBJ1-4; unclear D gene. Trimming took off 3 bases at V and 7 bases at J, with 6 bases between the two ends. Germline V gene lookup returns CDR1 ENHRY and CDR2 SYGVKD. The CDR3 length is 12 residues. CDR3 DNA: TGTGCCATCAGTGAAGGGCGTGAAAAACTGTTTTTT. Encoded protein: CAISEGREKLFF.

This clone was recorded once. The chain combines TRBV10-3 with TRBJ2-2; TRBD2 agrees at 10 bases. V dropped 5 bases and J dropped 6; count of bases not matched to a gene: 6. There are 15 residues in the CDR3. Per the germline V gene, CDR1 is ENHRY and CDR2 is SYGVKD. As DNA, the CDR3 is TGTGCCATCAGTCCTAGCGGGAGCGGGGCCGGGGAGCTGTTTTTT. Translated: CAISPSGSGAGELFF.

The rearrangement links TRBV28 to TRBJ2-4; tentative D call: TRBD2 (6 bases). CDR3 length equals 16 residues. V lost 8 bases to trimming and J lost 0 bases, with 17 bases between them. The V gene's germline CDR1 is MDHEN and CDR2 SYDVKM. The CDR3 DNA reads as TGTGCCAGCGGACCCCCGGGGGATCTAGCCAAAAACATTCAGTACTTC. This codes for CASGPPGDLAKNIQYF.

This clone was detected only a few times. This sequence joins TRBV5-1 and TRBJ2-2, with no clear D. V gave up 0 bases and J gave up 5 bases, with 8 bases separating them. The CDR3 totals 14 residues. Germline V gene sequence: CDR1 SGHRS, CDR2 YFSETQ. This CDR3 reads CASSLAVGTGELFF. In nucleotides, the CDR3 is TGCGCCAGCAGCTTGGCCGTGGGAACCGGGGAGCTGTTTTTT.

This sequence joins TRBV10-3 and TRBJ1-2, with 7 nucleotides matching TRBD1. The CDR3 consists of 14 residues. CDR1 ENHRY and CDR2 SYGVKD come from the germline V gene. V was pared by 5 bases and J by 8 bases, with 11 bases of the junction left unmatched. As DNA, the CDR3 is TGTGCCATCAGTCGACAGGGTTCAACTGGGGGCTACACCTTC. Its protein is CAISRQGSTGGYTF.